The source of this T cell receptor (beta chain) is a study of cytomegalovirus exposure and HLA in healthy donors. Notes on the study in general: A classifier reportedly called cytomegalovirus status with high sensitivity and specificity. On later analysis, the bulk of CMV-associated TCR beta chains appeared to be HLA-restricted. V- and J-gene trimming of TCR beta was linked (in a later analysis) to a missense DCLRE1C variant.

For this clone: Antigen unknown.

With 60 Vbeta and 13 Jbeta primers, the PCR was carried out. Some clones are missing from TCRdb's copy, which holds only in-frame ones; the method was immunoSEQ multiplex PCR. This sample has 95,000 to 100,000 clones, with approximately 80% found just once. Unmatched junction bases numbered 5, after V lost 0 bases and J lost 3 bases. The length of the CDR3 is 14 residues. Germline loops: CDR1 GTSNPN, CDR2 SVGIG (reference sequence). The material sequenced was PBMCs. This chain links TRBV30 with TRBJ2-7; 7 nucleotides match TRBD2. The origin of this receptor is a female donor in good health and CMV-seronegative. CDR3 sequence: CAWSVGTTYYEQYF. The CDR3, as DNA: TGTGCCTGGAGTGTGGGGACTACGTACTACGAGCAGTACTTC.